The 28 T cell receptor beta chains below come from one sample, sequenced in a study of human T cells and chemical hapten exposure. The time point denotes: pre-sensitization, week 0. The treatment: therapeutic diphenylcyclopropenone sensitization with weekly scalp DPC. MiXCR, run by TCRdb on the RACE reads, gives a single entry per CDR3 protein. The sample has tens of thousands of distinct CDR3 sequences, 9.5% to 13% seen once. Source: whole blood, taken in connection with sensitization to the hapten diphenylcyclopropenone (DPC). Receptors originate from a woman in her fifties or sixties with alopecia areata. Some clones in this sample may be carry-over from other donors' samples.

This clonotype was recorded at least ten times. The J gene is TRBJ2-3, the V gene TRBV7-2; 10 positions agree with TRBD2. Germline V CDR1 and CDR2: SGHTA, FQGNSA. V shed 6 bases, J shed 0 bases, and the junction held 12 bases outside the gene matches. The CDR3 sequence is 18 residues long. CDR3 coding DNA: TGTGCCAGCAGTCCGACTCTAGCGGGGGCTCCTAGCACAGATACGCAGTATTTT. Its translation is CASSPTLAGAPSTDTQYF.

This clonotype has more than one count but fewer than ten. This chain joins TRBV2 and TRBJ2-6; tentative D call: TRBD2 (5 bases). Germline lookup yields CDR1 SNHLY and CDR2 FYNNEI. The CDR3 runs to 14 residues. The germline V and J ends were trimmed by 5 bases and 2 bases, with 7 bases remaining between them. This CDR3 is CASSRETGANVLTF. The CDR3 nucleotides read TGTGCCAGCAGTAGGGAGACTGGGGCCAACGTCCTGACTTTC.

This clonotype has more than one count but fewer than ten. V and J are TRBV12-5 and TRBJ1-1, with D possibly matching TRBD1 (5 bases). Germline CDR1 LGHNT, CDR2 FRNRAP. CDR3 size: 16 residues. Trimming removed 3 bases at V and 1 base at J, with 15 bases between. The CDR3 DNA reads TGTGCTAGTGGTTTAGGGGAGGGCAGGTGGAACACTGAAGCTTTCTTT. Protein product: CASGLGEGRWNTEAFF.

This clonotype was observed at least ten times. V usage is TRBV9 and J usage is TRBJ2-7, with TRBD1 as a possible D gene (6 bases). Deletions cut 0 bases from V and 0 bases from J, with 10 bases between. The CDR3 runs to 15 residues. CDR1 SGDLS and CDR2 YYNGEE come from the germline V gene. The CDR3 sequence: CASSVEQGASYEQYF. CDR3 nucleotides: TGTGCCAGCAGCGTAGAACAGGGAGCCTCCTACGAGCAGTACTTC.

This clonotype was counted at least ten times. The V gene is TRBV27, the J gene TRBJ2-7; no reliable D call. Between the trimmed V and J ends, which lost 6 bases and 0 bases, there was a span of 15 bases. The CDR3 runs 15 residues. Per the germline V gene, CDR1 is MNHEY and CDR2 is SMNVEV (reference sequence). This CDR3 is CASSLVSTSSYEQYF. In DNA form, the CDR3 reads TGTGCCAGCAGCTTAGTATCAACCAGCTCCTACGAGCAGTACTTC.

This clonotype was seen only a few times. This chain links TRBV30 with TRBJ1-5; D remains ambiguous. Trimming stripped 0 bases from V and 7 bases from J, with 10 bases between. Germline CDR1 reads GTSNPN; CDR2 reads SVGIG (reference sequence). This CDR3 is 13 amino acids long. In DNA form, the CDR3 reads TGTGCCTGGAGTGTATTGCTCGGGCAGCCCCAGCATTTT. Translated, it gives CAWSVLLGQPQHF.

About this clonotype: Since a much larger clone is just one base distant, this may be a read error. The chain links TRBV20-1 to TRBJ2-1; 11 positions agree with TRBD2. Trimming cost V 0 bases and J 2 bases; bases outside gene matches: 12. This CDR3 is built from 19 residues. Germline V gene sequence: CDR1 DFQATT, CDR2 SNEGSKA (reference sequence). CDR3 region: CSARDLRSSGRMPYNEQFF. The CDR3 bases are TGCAGTGCTAGAGATCTACGGTCTAGCGGGAGGATGCCCTACAATGAGCAGTTCTTC.

The rearrangement joins TRBV7-9 to TRBJ2-7; TRBD2 matches at 7 bases. Germline V gene data show CDR1 as SEHNR and CDR2 as FQNEAQ (reference sequence). The ends lost 5 bases at V and 6 bases at J; junction bases unmatched: 10. This CDR3 has 14 residues. This CDR3 is CASSPWGGSGEQYF. The CDR3 DNA reads TGTGCCAGCAGCCCCTGGGGGGGATCTGGCGAGCAGTACTTC.

This clonotype was seen repeatedly, ten times or more. The chain recombines TRBV4-3 with TRBJ2-5, with D tentatively TRBD2 (5 bases). With 0 bases removed from V and 1 base from J, the gap between germline ends came to 12 bases. Germline V gene data show CDR1 as LGHNA and CDR2 as YSLEER. The CDR3 extends over 16 amino acids. CDR3 DNA sequence: TGCGCCAGCAGCCAAGATTTCGGGGTAGCCCAAGAGACCCAGTACTTC. Translating gives CASSQDFGVAQETQYF.

This clonotype appeared many times. The V and J genes are TRBV7-8 and TRBJ2-2, with a tentative D call TRBD2 (6 bases). The CDR3 has 13 residues. CDR1 SGHVS and CDR2 FQNEAQ come from the germline V gene. The V gene lost 8 bases and the J gene lost 6 bases, with 13 bases spanning the gap. As DNA, the CDR3 is TGTGCCAGCCGGGGGTTGGGTTCCGGGGAGCTGTTTTTT. This translates into CASRGLGSGELFF.

This clonotype has a count of ten or more. This chain links TRBV6-6 with TRBJ1-5, with D perhaps matching TRBD1 (6 bases). The V and J ends lost 5 bases and 2 bases respectively, with 19 bases between them. The CDR3 is 17 residues long. The V gene's germline CDR1 is MNHNY and CDR2 SVGAGI (reference sequence). CDR3 region: CASSTTTGSGRNQPQHF. The CDR3 DNA sequence: TGTGCCAGCAGTACAACGACAGGATCGGGCCGCAATCAGCCCCAGCATTTT.

There are many counts of this clonotype. V usage is TRBV18 and J usage is TRBJ2-7; D unresolved. In germline, CDR1 is KGHSH, CDR2 LQKENI. V lost 2 bases to trimming and J lost 2 bases, with 13 bases between them. CDR3 length: 15 residues. CDR3 DNA: TGTGCCAGCTCACCAGGTGGAAAAGGCGCCTACGAGCAGTACTTC. Amino acids: CASSPGGKGAYEQYF.

The sample holds many counts of this clonotype. The chain is built from TRBV5-1 and TRBJ1-2, with D unclear. V lost 1 base and J 3 bases, leaving 7 bases between the germline ends. The CDR3 covers 13 residues. Germline V lookup: CDR1 SGHRS, CDR2 YFSETQ. The CDR3 reads CASSLFKDYGYTF. The CDR3 nucleotides are TGCGCCAGCAGCTTGTTCAAGGACTATGGCTACACCTTC.

This clonotype has only a few counts. This rearrangement joins TRBV5-1 to TRBJ2-3; 8 nucleotides agree with TRBD1. This CDR3 has 13 residues. Trimming at V came to 4 bases and at J to 6 bases, leaving 4 bases not matched to a gene. The germline V gene encodes CDR1 SGHRS and CDR2 YFSETQ. The CDR3 region is CASSLGQVDTQYF. DNA of the CDR3: TGCGCCAGCAGCCTGGGACAGGTGGATACGCAGTATTTT.

This clonotype was seen at least ten times. The chain recombines TRBV20-1 with TRBJ2-7, with TRBD2 matching over 7 bases. Unmatched junction bases numbered 12, after V lost 2 bases and J lost 5 bases. Germline lookup yields CDR1 DFQATT and CDR2 SNEGSKA (reference sequence). There are 15 residues in the CDR3. The CDR3 sequence is CSARPSSGALHEQYF. CDR3 DNA: TGCAGTGCTAGACCATCTAGCGGAGCACTCCACGAGCAGTACTTC.

This clonotype appeared many times. V and J are TRBV7-6 and TRBJ2-1; D is unclear. The CDR3 spans 15 residues. V lost 0 bases and J 1 base, leaving 7 bases between the germline ends. Germline V gives CDR1 SGHVS, CDR2 FNYEAQ. The CDR3 region has the DNA TGTGCCAGCAGCTTAGCGGGCTTATCCTACAATGAGCAGTTCTTC. Its protein is CASSLAGLSYNEQFF.

The table lists this clonotype with many counts. The chain employs TRBV20-1 and TRBJ2-3; 9 positions agree with TRBD2. J gave up 6 bases and V 6 bases, and 10 bases lay outside the gene matches. This CDR3 contains 14 residues. Per germline, CDR1 DFQATT and CDR2 SNEGSKA (reference sequence). CDR3 sequence reads: CSAESRAGGDTQYF. Written as DNA, the CDR3 is TGCAGTGCCGAATCCCGGGCGGGGGGGGATACGCAGTATTTT.

The chain employs TRBV12-3 or TRBV12-4 and TRBJ2-2, with a tentative D call TRBD2 (6 bases). V was trimmed by 5 bases and J by 0 bases, leaving 22 bases between them. This CDR3 region has 19 residues. CDR3 DNA sequence: TGTGCCAGCAGTCCCCTCGGGCCAACTAGCCCGTCGAACACCGGGGAGCTGTTTTTT. It codes for CASSPLGPTSPSNTGELFF.

This clonotype was detected many times. V and J are TRBV7-2 and TRBJ2-1; tentative D call: TRBD2 (6 bases). V was cut by 3 bases and J by 9 bases, with 18 bases left in between. The CDR3 spans 15 residues. Germline loops: CDR1 SGHTA, CDR2 FQGNSA. The CDR3 region has the DNA TGTGCCAGCAGCTTCCGACTAGTTGGTTACGGTGAGCAGTTCTTC. This encodes CASSFRLVGYGEQFF.

This clonotype showed up just a few times. The chain joins TRBV2 to TRBJ2-3, with TRBD2 matching 10 bases. J lost 5 bases, V lost 2 bases, and 7 bases had no gene match. The CDR3 spans 16 residues. Germline values: CDR1 SNHLY, CDR2 FYNNEI. The CDR3 reads CASSEIGLAGVDTQYF. CDR3 DNA: TGTGCCAGCAGTGAAATTGGGCTAGCGGGGGTAGATACGCAGTATTTT. Combining the CDR3 with reference TRBV2 and TRBJ2-3 gives the whole variable domain EPEVTQTPSHQVTQMGQEVILRCVPISNHLYFYWYRQILGQKVEFLVSFYNNEISEKSEIFDDQFSVERPDGSNFTLKIRSTKLEDSAMYFCASSEIGLAGVDTQYFGPGTRLTVL.

In this sample, this clonotype turned up many times. CDR3 coding DNA: TGTGCCAGCAGCCCCTACCCAGTCACAGATACGCAGTATTTT. This sequence encodes CASSPYPVTDTQYF. This chain links TRBV7-6 with TRBJ2-3; D gene uncertain. Trimming removed 5 bases from V and 2 bases from J, with 11 bases in between. The CDR3 has 14 amino acids. The germline V gene has CDR1 SGHVS and CDR2 FNYEAQ. Looking up the rest from reference TRBV7-6 and TRBJ2-3 gives the full variable domain: GAGVSQSPRYKVTKRGQDVALRCDPISGHVSLYWYRQALGQGPEFLTYFNYEAQQDKSGLPNDRFSAERPEGSISTLTIQRTEQRDSAMYRCASSPYPVTDTQYFGPGTRLTVL.

This clonotype has ten or more counts. J is TRBJ2-7 and V is TRBV29-1, with TRBD2 matching 9 bases. CDR3 length: 15 amino acids. The V gene's germline CDR1 is SQVTM and CDR2 ANQGSEA. The V and J ends lost 4 bases and 0 bases, in that order; junction bases with no gene match: 7. The CDR3 loop is CSVADSGRSSYEQYF. The CDR3 nucleotides are TGCAGCGTTGCGGATAGCGGGAGATCCTCCTACGAGCAGTACTTC.

This sequence joins TRBV7-9 and TRBJ1-1; no clear D gene. Trimming took 0 bases from V and 8 from J, leaving 10 bases between them. Germline V CDR1 and CDR2: SEHNR, FQNEAQ (reference sequence). The CDR3 extends over 13 amino acids. CDR3 sequence (DNA): TGTGCCAGCAGCTTAGCCGGCCCCGAGGAAGCTTTCTTT. Translated: CASSLAGPEEAFF.

The chain joins TRBV11-2 to TRBJ1-1; D gene ambiguous. CDR3 length: 14 residues. Trimming shortened V by 3 bases and J by 3 bases, and 11 bases separated the two germline ends. CDR1 is SGHAT and CDR2 is FQNNGV in the germline V gene. The CDR3 sequence: CASSFYTFDTEAFF. CDR3 nucleotides: TGTGCCAGCAGCTTTTACACCTTCGACACTGAAGCTTTCTTT.

This chain connects TRBV7-2 to TRBJ2-3; a possible D gene is TRBD2 (7 bases). The CDR3 loop spans 18 amino acids. Between the trimmed V and J ends, which lost 1 base and 4 bases, there was a span of 21 bases. Germline loops: CDR1 SGHTA, CDR2 FQGNSA. The CDR3 region has the DNA TGTGCCAGCAGCTTAGTATTTCTTGGGGGAGGGGGAGCAGATACGCAGTATTTT. It translates to CASSLVFLGGGGADTQYF.

This clonotype was counted at least ten times. The chain recombines TRBV30 with TRBJ2-7; the D is unclear. Germline V gene lookup returns CDR1 GTSNPN and CDR2 SVGIG (reference sequence). This CDR3 is built from 12 residues. The germline V and J ends were trimmed by 8 bases and 0 bases, with 11 bases remaining between them. The CDR3 coding sequence is TGTGCCGGAAGACACCGCTCCTACGAGCAGTACTTC. As protein: CAGRHRSYEQYF.

This clonotype was counted ten times or more. The gene calls are TRBV13 and TRBJ1-2; 7 bases match TRBD1. The CDR3 is 15 residues long. The V gene's germline CDR1 is PRHDT and CDR2 FYEKMQ (reference sequence). The V and J ends lost 5 bases and 6 bases, in that order; junction bases with no gene match: 12. DNA of the CDR3: TGTGCCAGCAGCCCTGGAGATAGGGGGCAAAATGGCTACACCTTC. Amino acids: CASSPGDRGQNGYTF.

V gene TRBV7-9 combines with J gene TRBJ2-5, with TRBD2 as a possible D gene (7 bases). The CDR3 runs to 15 residues. CDR1 and CDR2 (germline): SEHNR, FQNEAQ (reference sequence). V lost 5 bases and J lost 1, with 14 bases in between. CDR3 nucleotides: TGTGCCAGCAGCCCCTGGGGGGGGCTCCAAGAGACCCAGTACTTC. Amino acids: CASSPWGGLQETQYF. Using reference TRBV7-9 and TRBJ2-5 for the parts outside the CDR3, the full variable domain is DTGVSQNPRHKITKRGQNVTFRCDPISEHNRLYWYRQTLGQGPEFLTYFQNEAQLEKSRLLSDRFSAERPKGSFSTLEIQRTEQGDSAMYLCASSPWGGLQETQYFGPGTRLLVL.